This T cell receptor beta chain originates from a study of early T cells in non-severe SARS-CoV-2 infection. The germline gives CDR1 SGHRS, CDR2 YFSETQ. This CDR3 has 17 amino acids. With 0 bases clipped from V and 3 bases from J, the junction kept 3 bases outside the gene matches. This clonotype has at least ten counts. Individual cDNA molecules were tagged with unique molecular identifiers, the study reported. TCRdb re-analysed the 5' RACE reads in MiXCR, keeping a single row per CDR3 protein. There are tens of thousands of distinct CDR3 sequences in the sample; 10% occur only once, and 8% to 9% lies in the top ten.

The V gene is TRBV5-1, the J gene TRBJ2-2; 12 bases line up with TRBD2. The sample comprised whole blood. The sequence came from an adult who was a healthcare worker with PCR-confirmed SARS-CoV-2 infection or an uninfected control (not recorded which). This CDR3 reads CASSLAGLAGDTGELFF. As DNA, the CDR3 is TGCGCCAGCAGCTTGGCGGGACTAGCGGGTGACACCGGGGAGCTGTTTTTT.